Detailed here is one T cell receptor beta chain. Antigen: not known. J lost 2 bases, V lost 7 bases, and 8 bases had no gene match. CDR1 MNHNY and CDR2 SVGAGI come from the germline V gene (reference sequence). The CDR3 consists of 14 residues. The data stem from a study of cytomegalovirus exposure and HLA in healthy donors. As for the study in general: From 190 million or so T cells, an earlier analysis saw 90 million to 130 million unique TCR beta sequences.

PCR involved 60 Vbeta and 13 Jbeta primers. Only in-frame clones appear in the TCRdb table, and some are missing; sequencing was by immunoSEQ multiplex PCR. The sample yields 74,000 or so clones, of which the top ten take up around 1.6%. Findings and limits, study-wide: The productive fraction for most TCR beta V segments was about 87% or about 30% in an earlier analysis. Cytomegalovirus-associated status was assigned to 164 TCR beta chains.

J is TRBJ2-7 and V is TRBV6-6, with 7 bases fitting TRBD2. Input material: PBMCs. The source of this sequence is a woman aged 55 to 70 in good health and CMV-seronegative. The DNA for the CDR3 is TGTGCCAGCAAGGTCGAAGCGGGAACCTACGAGCAGTACTTC. This gives the protein CASKVEAGTYEQYF.